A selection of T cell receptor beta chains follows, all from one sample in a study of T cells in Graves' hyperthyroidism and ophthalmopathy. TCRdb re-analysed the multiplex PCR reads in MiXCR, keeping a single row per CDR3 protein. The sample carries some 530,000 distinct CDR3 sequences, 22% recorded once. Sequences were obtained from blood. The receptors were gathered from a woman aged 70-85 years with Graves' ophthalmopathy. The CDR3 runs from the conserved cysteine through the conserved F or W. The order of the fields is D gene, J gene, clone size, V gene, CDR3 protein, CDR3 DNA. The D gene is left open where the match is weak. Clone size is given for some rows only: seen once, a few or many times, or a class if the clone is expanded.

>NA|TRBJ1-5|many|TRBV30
CAWTPGQYQPQHF
TGTGCCTGGACCCCGGGACAATATCAGCCCCAGCATTTT
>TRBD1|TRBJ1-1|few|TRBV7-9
CASSSFRGGTEAFF
TGTGCCAGCAGCTCGTTCAGGGGGGGCACTGAAGCTTTCTTT
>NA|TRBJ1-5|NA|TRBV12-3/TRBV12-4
CASRSGAKPQHF
TGTGCCAGCAGGTCGGGGGCTAAGCCCCAGCATTTT
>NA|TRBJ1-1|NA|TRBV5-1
CASRPRGAGASAPEAFF
TGCGCCAGCAGACCTCGGGGGGCGGGAGCTAGCGCTCCCGAAGCTTTCTTT
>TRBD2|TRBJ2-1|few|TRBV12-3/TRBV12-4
CASRVRLAGARNEQFF
TGTGCCAGCAGAGTAAGACTAGCGGGAGCTCGGAATGAGCAGTTCTTC
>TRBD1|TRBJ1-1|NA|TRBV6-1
CASSALTGAPTEAFF
TGTGCCAGCAGTGCCTTAACAGGGGCCCCCACTGAAGCTTTCTTT
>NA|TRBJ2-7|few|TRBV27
CASSEDPRSYEQYF
TGTGCCAGCAGTGAGGACCCTAGGTCCTACGAGCAGTACTTC
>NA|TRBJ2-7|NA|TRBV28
CASSLVGEAEQYF
TGTGCCAGCAGCTTGGTCGGGGAAGCCGAGCAGTACTTC
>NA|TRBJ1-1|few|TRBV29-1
CSAQLNTEAFF
TGCAGCGCCCAGCTGAACACTGAAGCTTTCTTT
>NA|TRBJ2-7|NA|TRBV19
CASSVDNQRSYEQYF
TGTGCCAGTAGCGTCGACAATCAGCGATCCTACGAGCAGTACTTC
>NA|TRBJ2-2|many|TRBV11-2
CASSLDGVNTGELFF
TGTGCCAGCAGCTTAGACGGAGTTAACACCGGGGAGCTGTTTTTT
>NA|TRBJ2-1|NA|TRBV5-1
CASSLAPRTGVRNEQFF
TGCGCCAGCAGCTTGGCCCCCCGAACGGGAGTCAGGAATGAGCAGTTCTTC
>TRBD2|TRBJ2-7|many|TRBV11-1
CASSSKRGPYEQYF
TGTGCCAGCAGCTCGAAGCGGGGGCCCTACGAGCAGTACTTC
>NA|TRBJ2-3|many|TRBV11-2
CASSLDRVTDTQYF
TGTGCCAGCAGCTTAGACAGGGTAACAGATACGCAGTATTTT
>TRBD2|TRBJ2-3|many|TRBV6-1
CASSPDPGTSGFTDTQYF
TGTGCCAGCAGTCCCGACCCCGGGACTAGCGGGTTCACAGATACGCAGTATTTT
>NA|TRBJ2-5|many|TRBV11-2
CASSLSGLPEQTQYF
TGTGCCAGCAGCTTGTCCGGGCTGCCCGAACAGACCCAGTACTTC
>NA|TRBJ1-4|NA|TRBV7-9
CASSLGTVVNEKLFF
TGTGCCAGCAGCTTAGGGACGGTCGTAAATGAAAAACTGTTTTTT
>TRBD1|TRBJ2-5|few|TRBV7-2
CASSLPGQQETQYF
TGTGCCAGCAGCCTACCGGGACAGCAAGAGACCCAGTACTTC
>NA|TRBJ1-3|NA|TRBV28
CASRLSGDSGNTIYF
TGTGCCAGCAGACTATCAGGGGACTCTGGAAACACCATATATTTT
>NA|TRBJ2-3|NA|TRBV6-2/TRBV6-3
CASSWNGGADTQYF
TGTGCCAGCAGTTGGAACGGGGGAGCAGATACGCAGTATTTT
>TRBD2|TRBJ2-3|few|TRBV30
CAWGGLAGGPDTQYF
TGTGCCTGGGGGGGACTAGCGGGAGGCCCAGATACGCAGTATTTT
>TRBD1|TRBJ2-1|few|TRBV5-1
CASSPGQASYNEQFF
TGCGCCAGCAGCCCTGGACAGGCCTCCTACAATGAGCAGTTCTTC
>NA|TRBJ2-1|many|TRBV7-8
CASSLHLGGQFF
TGTGCCAGCAGCTTACACCTAGGCGGGCAGTTCTTC
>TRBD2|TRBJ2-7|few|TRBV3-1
CASSHASGRANEQYF
TGTGCCAGCAGCCATGCTAGCGGGAGGGCCAACGAGCAGTACTTC
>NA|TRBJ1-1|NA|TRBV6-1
CASSFPKQENTEAFF
TGTGCCAGCAGTTTTCCGAAACAGGAGAACACTGAAGCTTTCTTT
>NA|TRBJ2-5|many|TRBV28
CASSFSGVETQYF
TGTGCCAGCAGTTTCTCAGGGGTTGAGACCCAGTACTTC
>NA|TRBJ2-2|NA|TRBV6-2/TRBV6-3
CASSLIGVETGELFF
TGTGCCAGCAGCCTCATCGGGGTAGAGACCGGGGAGCTGTTTTTT
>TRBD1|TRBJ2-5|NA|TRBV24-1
CATRNKPGQGDKITIETQYF
TGTGCCACCAGGAACAAACCGGGACAGGGGGACAAAATCACGATCGAGACCCAGTACTTC
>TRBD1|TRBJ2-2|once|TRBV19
CASSTGTGGTGELFF
TGTGCCAGTAGTACGGGGACAGGTGGTACCGGGGAGCTGTTTTTT
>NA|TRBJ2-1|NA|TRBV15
CATCQGGSYNEQFF
TGTGCCACCTGTCAGGGGGGGTCCTACAATGAGCAGTTCTTC
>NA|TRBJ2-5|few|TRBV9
CASSQDGQGLGETQYF
TGTGCCAGCAGCCAAGACGGGCAGGGGCTGGGGGAGACCCAGTACTTC
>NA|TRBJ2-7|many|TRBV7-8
CASSYAGTPLEQYF
TGTGCCAGCAGCTACGCCGGGACACCCCTCGAGCAGTACTTC
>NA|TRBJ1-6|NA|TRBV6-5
CASSNTGRPYNSPLHF
TGTGCCAGCAGTAACACCGGTCGCCCCTATAATTCACCCCTCCACTTT
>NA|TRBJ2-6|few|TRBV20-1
CSASFEPGSGANVLTF
TGCAGTGCTAGTTTCGAACCGGGCTCTGGGGCCAACGTCCTGACTTTC
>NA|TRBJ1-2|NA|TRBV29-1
CSGYLNYGYTF
TGCAGCGGATATTTGAACTATGGCTACACCTTC
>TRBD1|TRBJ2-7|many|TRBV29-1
CSAWGPGQGYEQYF
TGCAGCGCCTGGGGGCCGGGACAGGGTTACGAGCAGTACTTC
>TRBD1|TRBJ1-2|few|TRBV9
CASSVDRDFYGYTF
TGTGCCAGCAGCGTGGACAGGGACTTCTATGGCTACACCTTC
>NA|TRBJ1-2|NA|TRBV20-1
CSARGQSGLANYGYTF
TGCAGTGCTAGAGGACAATCCGGTCTGGCGAACTATGGCTACACCTTC
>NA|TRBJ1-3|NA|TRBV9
CASSRVGNTIYF
TGTGCCAGCAGCAGAGTGGGAAACACCATATATTTT
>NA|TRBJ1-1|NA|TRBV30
CAWSIRSRVNTEAFF
TGTGCCTGGAGCATTAGAAGCAGGGTTAACACTGAAGCTTTCTTT
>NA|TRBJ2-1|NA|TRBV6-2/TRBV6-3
CASRAGLYNEQFF
TGTGCCAGCAGGGCGGGATTGTACAATGAGCAGTTCTTC
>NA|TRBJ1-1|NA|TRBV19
CASSRGTGGRPEAFF
TGTGCCAGTAGTAGGGGGACGGGCGGAAGACCTGAAGCTTTCTTT
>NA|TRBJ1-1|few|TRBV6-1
CASIVPGMNTEAFF
TGTGCCAGCATTGTTCCGGGAATGAACACTGAAGCTTTCTTT
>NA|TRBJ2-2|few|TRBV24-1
CATSDPQVGELFF
TGTGCCACCAGTGATCCCCAAGTCGGGGAGCTGTTTTTT
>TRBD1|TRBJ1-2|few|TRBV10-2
CASSDGSGTGGAGYGYTF
TGCGCCAGCAGTGATGGGTCCGGGACAGGGGGCGCGGGGTATGGCTACACCTTC